The 17 T cell receptor beta chains listed next were all sequenced from one sample in a study of blood T cell repertoires in COVID-19. Using immunoSEQ multiplex PCR, the repertoire was profiled, and TCRdb retains in-frame clones only, with some absent. The repertoire holds under 95,000 clones, roughly 85% seen once, with about an eighth in the top ten. The sample was peripheral blood. These receptors were obtained from a human donor in a cohort sampled during active COVID-19.

This chain links TRBV28 with TRBJ2-3; D gene unclear. V was trimmed by 4 bases and J by 6 bases, leaving 8 bases between them. CDR1 is MDHEN, CDR2 SYDVKM, per germline. The CDR3 loop spans 12 amino acids. The CDR3 loop reads CASSSTSDTQYF. CDR3 nucleotide sequence: TGTGCCAGCAGTTCGACTTCCGATACGCAGTATTTT.

CDR3 residues: CASSIGTRSTEAFF. The DNA for the CDR3 is TGTGCCAGTAGTATAGGAACACGCAGCACTGAAGCTTTCTTT. This rearrangement joins TRBV19 to TRBJ1-1; D ambiguous. The V end was cut by 1 base, the J end by 4 bases, with 10 bases between. In germline, CDR1 is LNHDA, CDR2 SQIVND (reference sequence). The length of the CDR3 is 14 residues.

This clone appeared a few times. The J gene is TRBJ2-2, the V gene TRBV4-2; 15 positions match TRBD2. CDR1 is LGHNA, CDR2 YNFKEQ, per germline. The CDR3 runs 19 residues. Unmatched junction bases numbered 4, after V lost 2 bases and J lost 0 bases. The CDR3 reads CASSQPGLAGGPNTGELFF. As DNA, the CDR3 is TGTGCCAGCAGCCAACCCGGACTAGCGGGAGGGCCGAACACCGGGGAGCTGTTTTTT.

The chain couples TRBV29-1 to TRBJ2-1; D gene uncertain. The CDR3 runs to 13 residues. Trimming removed 7 bases from V and 5 bases from J, with 15 bases in between. Germline V CDR1 and CDR2: SQVTM, ANQGSEA. The CDR3 here is CSANHQFNNEQFF. DNA for the CDR3: TGCAGCGCTAATCACCAGTTCAACAATGAGCAGTTCTTC.

The chain is built from TRBV5-4 and TRBJ2-5, with 8 bases lining up with TRBD1. The CDR3 totals 15 residues. The trim removed 2 bases at V and 2 bases at J, leaving 5 bases unmatched. Germline V gene data show CDR1 as SGHNT and CDR2 as YYREEE (reference sequence). CDR3 region: CASSFDRGYQETQYF. DNA of the CDR3: TGTGCCAGCAGCTTCGACAGGGGTTATCAAGAGACCCAGTACTTC.

V and J are TRBV28 and TRBJ2-7, with a possible D match to TRBD1 (6 bases). V lost 3 bases, J lost 3 bases, and 9 bases lay in between. CDR1 is MDHEN, CDR2 SYDVKM, per germline. The CDR3 contains 13 residues. CDR3 protein: CASSLGTIYEQYF. The CDR3 bases are TGTGCCAGCAGTTTGGGGACAATCTACGAGCAGTACTTC.

The chain couples TRBV5-1 to TRBJ1-1; D call uncertain. Trimming pared 4 bases from V and 2 bases from J, leaving 15 bases between. The CDR3 has 15 amino acids. The germline gives CDR1 SGHRS, CDR2 YFSETQ. The CDR3, as DNA: TGCGCCAGCAGCCCATGGCTGGCACCTAACACTGAAGCTTTCTTT. Translating it yields CASSPWLAPNTEAFF. Supplemented by reference TRBV5-1 and TRBJ1-1, the full variable domain reads KAGVTQTPRYLIKTRGQQVTLSCSPISGHRSVSWYQQTPGQGLQFLFEYFSETQRNKGNFPGRFSGRQFSNSRSEMNVSTLELGDSALYLCASSPWLAPNTEAFFGQGTRLTVV.

This chain links TRBV18 with TRBJ1-1; 8 bases line up with TRBD1. This CDR3 has 13 amino acids. Germline-derived CDR1 and CDR2 are KGHSH and LQKENI. Trimming removed 3 bases from V and 4 bases from J; junction bases left unmatched: 1. In nucleotides, the CDR3 is TGTGCCAGCTCACCGACAGGGGCCACTGAAGCTTTCTTT. Protein sequence: CASSPTGATEAFF.

The rearrangement uses TRBV11-2 and TRBJ2-7, with a weak D call TRBD2 (5 bases). With 7 bases removed from V and 6 bases from J, the gap between germline ends came to 13 bases. This CDR3 spans 12 amino acids. Looked up from germline, CDR1 is SGHAT and CDR2 is FQNNGV. CDR3 loop: CASTEFGVEQYF. The DNA for the CDR3 is TGTGCCAGCACTGAATTCGGGGTCGAGCAGTACTTC.

The rearrangement uses TRBV11-3 and TRBJ2-6; 9 bases agree with TRBD1. The J segment lost 2 bases and the V segment lost 4 bases, leaving 6 bases of the junction unmatched. The CDR3 has 17 amino acids. Germline V gives CDR1 SGHNT, CDR2 YENEEA. This CDR3 is CASSWTGDTAGANVLTF. CDR3 nucleotide sequence: TGTGCCAGCAGCTGGACAGGGGATACCGCTGGGGCCAACGTCCTGACTTTC.

The CDR3 sequence: CASSLAGGPQETQYF. The DNA for the CDR3 is TGTGCCAGCAGCTTAGCGGGAGGGCCCCAAGAGACCCAGTACTTC. The genes are TRBV11-3 and TRBJ2-5, with 8 bases aligning to TRBD2. CDR1 and CDR2 from the germline V gene are SGHNT and YENEEA. With V trimmed by 1 base and J by 1 base, 2 bases remained unmatched. There are 15 residues in the CDR3. Complete variable domain (other parts from reference TRBV11-3 and TRBJ2-5): EAGVVQSPRYKIIEKKQPVAFWCNPISGHNTLYWYLQNLGQGPELLIRYENEEAVDDSQLPKDRFSAERLKGVDSTLKIQPAELGDSAVYLCASSLAGGPQETQYFGPGTRLLVL.

V and J are TRBV9 and TRBJ2-1, with 7 positions matching TRBD2. J gave up 10 bases and V 3 bases, and 16 bases lay outside the gene matches. The CDR3 is 16 residues long. Germline V gives CDR1 SGDLS, CDR2 YYNGEE. This CDR3 reads CASSDKTGTTGGEQFF. In DNA form, the CDR3 reads TGTGCCAGCAGCGACAAAACCGGGACTACGGGTGGGGAGCAGTTCTTC.

Of note for this clone: A junction boundary mismatches the germline segment, possibly from a read error. V is TRBV29-1 and J is TRBJ2-3; the D gene is possibly TRBD2 (5 bases). The CDR3 is made up of 11 amino acids. Germline CDR1 is SQVTM and CDR2 is ANQGSEA. CDR3 residues: CSVASTDTQYF. The CDR3 nucleotides are TGCAGCGTTGCTAGCACCGATACGCAGTATTTT.

This clone was seen only once. The chain is built from TRBV7-3 and TRBJ2-6, with D perhaps TRBD1 (5 bases). Germline assignment: CDR1 SGHTA and CDR2 FQGTGA. Trimming left V 2 bases short and J 3 bases short, with 8 bases between. CDR3 length: 15 amino acids. CDR3 sequence reads: CASSLVRDGANVLTF. CDR3 DNA: TGTGCCAGCAGCTTAGTCAGGGATGGGGCCAACGTCCTGACTTTC.

CDR3 coding DNA: TGTGCCAGCAGTTTGCGGGAGAGGGCAAATGAGCAGTTCTTC. Translated: CASSLRERANEQFF. This chain joins TRBV28 and TRBJ2-1; 7 bases are shared with TRBD2. Trimming at V came to 3 bases and at J to 7 bases, leaving 6 bases not matched to a gene. This CDR3 has 14 amino acids. Germline-derived CDR1 and CDR2 are MDHEN and SYDVKM. The full variable domain, with the rest looked up from reference TRBV28 and TRBJ2-1, is DVKVTQSSRYLVKRTGEKVFLECVQDMDHENMFWYRQDPGLGLRLIYFSYDVKMKEKGDIPEGYSVSREKKERFSLILESASTNQTSMYLCASSLRERANEQFFGPGTRLTVL.

The chain has TRBV19 and TRBJ1-2; TRBD1 aligns across 8 bases. The ends lost 3 bases at V and 6 bases at J; junction bases unmatched: 6. Looked up from germline, CDR1 is LNHDA and CDR2 is SQIVND (reference sequence). The CDR3 consists of 14 residues. The CDR3 region is CASSILGQGHGYTF. The CDR3, as DNA: TGTGCCAGTAGTATTCTTGGACAGGGTCATGGCTACACCTTC.

The chain carries TRBV7-8 and TRBJ1-1; tentative D call: TRBD1 (5 bases). V lost 2 bases to trimming and J lost 5 bases, with 18 bases between them. Germline CDR1 SGHVS, CDR2 FQNEAQ. This CDR3 has 16 residues. CDR3 loop: CASSLSAGPTGTEAFF. The CDR3 bases are TGTGCCAGCAGCTTATCAGCAGGGCCCACCGGGACTGAAGCTTTCTTT.